This T cell receptor beta chain appears in the sequencing data of a study of shared clonotypes between healthy human individuals. Turning to the study itself: CD4 naive and memory got three plates each, CD8 naive two, CD8 memory one.

The CDR3 extends over 14 amino acids. V lost 7 bases and J 5 bases, leaving 17 bases between the germline ends. Germline CDR1 is SGHTA and CDR2 is FQGNSA. This table comes from immunoSEQ multiplex PCR, and its TCRdb copy is limited to in-frame clones, with some not included. The table records 850,000 to 1,200,000 clones, about 74% of them present only once. This chain joins TRBV7-2 and TRBJ2-5; tentatively, D is TRBD2 (6 bases). The TCR was taken from a man younger than 30 in good health. What was sequenced was memory CD4+ T cells sorted from blood. Subset of the sample: CD45RA-negative fraction. The CDR3 DNA reads as TGTGCCAGCAACGGGTTCTTGGGAGGTGAGACCCAGTACTTC. Its protein product is CASNGFLGGETQYF.